These T cell receptor beta chains were read from a single sample in a study of OX40 agonist ivuxolimab in advanced cancers. Some clones are missing from TCRdb's copy, which holds only in-frame ones; the method was immunoSEQ multiplex PCR. Of 70,000 or so clones in the sample, 88% are singletons; the top ten hold over 2%. Specimen: CD4+ or CD8+ T cells sorted from blood, collected in a trial of the OX40 agonist ivuxolimab. These receptors came from an adult with an advanced solid tumor such as melanoma, head and neck, liver or kidney cancer. CDR3s include the opening cysteine and the closing phenylalanine or tryptophan. Fields, in order: D gene, clone size, CDR3 length, J gene, V gene, CDR3 protein, CDR3 DNA. D genes are given only for firm matches. Size is stated for part of the rows, as once, few or many counts, or as a class when the clone is expanded.

>-|-|13|TRBJ1-4|TRBV5-1
CASSLASGESAFF
TGCGCCAGCAGCTTGGCGTCGGGGGAGTCGGCGTTTTTT
>TRBD2|-|15|TRBJ2-1|TRBV5-1
CASSPSGRDYNEQFF
TGCGCCAGCAGCCCAAGCGGGAGGGACTACAATGAGCAGTTCTTC
>TRBD1|-|14|TRBJ1-6|TRBV7-9
CASSRTGLNSPLHF
TGTGCCAGCAGCCGGACAGGGCTTAATTCACCCCTCCACTTT
>TRBD2|-|17|TRBJ2-3|TRBV18
CASSPLFRGVDTDTQYF
TGTGCCAGCTCACCACTCTTCCGGGGGGTTGACACAGATACGCAGTATTTT
>TRBD2|-|16|TRBJ2-1|TRBV19
CASSTGTSGRVDEQFF
TGTGCCAGTAGTACCGGGACTAGCGGGAGGGTAGATGAGCAGTTCTTC
>-|-|20|TRBJ1-4|TRBV21-1
CASSKKGEGPDTPTNEKLFF
TGTGCCAGCAGCAAAAAGGGCGAGGGCCCAGACACTCCAACTAATGAAAAACTGTTTTTT
>-|few|15|TRBJ1-4|TRBV6-5
CASSLSGTSGEKLFF
TGTGCCAGCAGCCTAAGCGGGACGTCTGGGGAAAAACTGTTTTTT
>TRBD1|-|17|TRBJ2-6|TRBV5-4
CASRPGTGIPGANVLTF
TGTGCCAGCAGGCCCGGGACAGGGATTCCTGGGGCCAACGTCCTGACTTTC
>TRBD2|-|13|TRBJ2-1|TRBV10-3
CAISDVGGSPQFF
TGTGCCATCAGTGATGTGGGAGGGTCCCCTCAGTTCTTC
>TRBD2|-|16|TRBJ2-7|TRBV18
CASSPPGKAGNDEQYF
TGTGCCAGCTCACCGCCGGGGAAAGCGGGAAACGACGAGCAGTACTTC
>-|-|13|TRBJ2-3|TRBV27
CASSLTREYTQYF
TGTGCCAGCAGTTTAACGCGTGAATATACGCAGTATTTT
>-|-|13|TRBJ1-2|TRBV5-6
CASSLPGGYGYTF
TGTGCCAGCAGCTTGCCGGGGGGGTATGGCTACACCTTC
>-|-|13|TRBJ1-1|TRBV12-5
CASGLEPNTEAFF
TGTGCTAGTGGTTTGGAACCGAACACTGAAGCTTTCTTT
>-|-|11|TRBJ1-1|TRBV20-1
CSYAGSTEAFF
TGCAGCTATGCAGGGTCCACTGAAGCTTTCTTT
>-|once|13|TRBJ2-1|TRBV28
CACQDYNNNEQFF
TGTGCCTGCCAGGACTACAATAACAATGAGCAGTTCTTC
>TRBD1|-|14|TRBJ2-7|TRBV19
CASSAPDRGYEQYF
TGTGCCAGTAGTGCCCCCGACAGGGGCTACGAGCAGTACTTC
>TRBD1|-|14|TRBJ2-3|TRBV6-5
CASSTGQGGTTQYF
TGTGCCAGCAGCACGGGACAGGGCGGAACAACGCAGTATTTT
>TRBD1|once|13|TRBJ2-7|TRBV18
CASSAGQAFEQYF
TGTGCCAGCTCAGCGGGACAGGCGTTCGAGCAGTACTTC
>-|-|13|TRBJ1-4|TRBV5-8
CASSLVRGEKLFF
TGTGCCAGCAGCTTGGTTCGGGGTGAAAAACTGTTTTTT
>-|-|13|TRBJ1-6|TRBV30
CAWISGSNSPLHF
TGTGCCTGGATTAGTGGGAGTAATTCACCCCTCCACTTT
>-|-|15|TRBJ2-7|TRBV19
CATAKGTESSYEQYF
TGTGCCACGGCGAAGGGCACAGAGAGCTCCTACGAGCAGTACTTC
>TRBD2|-|16|TRBJ2-3|TRBV9
CASSLFGSGSADTQYF
TGTGCCAGCTCCCTGTTTGGTAGCGGGAGTGCAGATACGCAGTATTTT
>TRBD1|-|14|TRBJ2-2|TRBV19
CASTQGINTGELFF
TGTGCCAGTACACAGGGGATCAACACCGGGGAGCTGTTTTTT
>-|-|11|TRBJ2-7|TRBV20-1
CSARDLNGIYF
TGCAGTGCTAGAGATCTTAACGGGATTTACTTC
>TRBD1|-|13|TRBJ2-5|TRBV6-1
CASSQDRGETQYF
TGTGCCAGCAGTCAGGACAGGGGTGAGACCCAGTACTTC
>-|-|14|TRBJ2-1|TRBV5-1
CASSLATYADEQFF
TGCGCCAGCAGCTTGGCCACCTATGCAGATGAGCAGTTCTTC
>-|-|16|TRBJ1-2|TRBV7-8
CASSLANILGPYGYTF
TGTGCCAGCAGCTTAGCGAACATATTGGGGCCCTATGGCTACACCTTC
>-|-|13|TRBJ1-5|TRBV7-2
CASSLEGYQPQHF
TGTGCCAGCAGCTTAGAGGGTTACCAGCCCCAGCATTTT